This T cell receptor beta chain was captured by sequencing in a study of shared clonotypes between healthy human individuals. Study-wide background: CD4 naive and CD4 memory each took three plates per donor, while CD8 naive took two and CD8 memory one. Findings and limits, study-wide: It was expected that sequencing depth would affect clonotype sharing among donors.

The CDR3 extends over 15 amino acids. The V gene lost 0 bases and the J gene lost 6 bases, with 13 bases spanning the gap. Germline CDR1 is SGHRS and CDR2 is YFSETQ. Sequencing was performed with immunoSEQ multiplex PCR; in TCRdb, only in-frame clones are kept and a portion is missing. The sample has some 900,000 clones, around 80% seen once. For this clone: The antigen remains undetermined.

The chain couples TRBV5-1 to TRBJ2-1, with D tentatively TRBD1 or TRBD2 (5 bases each). Sequencing input: memory CD4+ T cells sorted from blood. Subset meaning: CD45RA-negative fraction. The sequence derives from a man between 18 and 35 years old in good health. CDR3 nucleotides: TGCGCCAGCAGCTTGGCCTCCGGGACCCTCAATGAGCAGTTCTTC. It codes for CASSLASGTLNEQFF.